The 15 T cell receptor beta chains below all came from one sample that was sequenced in a study of response to subunit inactivated influenza vaccine. TCRdb fed the RT-PCR reads into MiXCR, producing one record per CDR3 protein. The sample holds more than 400,000 distinct CDR3 sequences, 6% to 9% seen once. This specimen was PBMCs from blood, taken about 24 months after vaccination. Receptors originate from a man aged 50-75 years who received an inactivated influenza vaccine.

V is TRBV12-3 or TRBV12-4 and J is TRBJ2-7, with a weak D call TRBD1 (7 bases). V was clipped by 5 bases and J by 7 bases, with 12 bases between them. There are 12 residues in the CDR3. DNA of the CDR3: TGTGCCAGCAGTGAGGGGGCGGGGGAGCAGTACTTC. Translated, it gives CASSEGAGEQYF.

This clonotype has only a few counts. The J gene is TRBJ2-1, the V gene TRBV29-1; 7 nucleotides agree with TRBD2. CDR1 SQVTM and CDR2 ANQGSEA come from the germline V gene. The CDR3 is 22 residues long. CDR3 in amino acids: CLTNSLRRELGKPTSSYNEQFF. The CDR3 DNA reads as TGCCTGACGAACTCCTTGAGGCGGGAGCTTGGAAAACCCACTAGCTCCTACAATGAGCAGTTCTTC.

This clonotype was observed a few times. The V and J genes are TRBV29-1 and TRBJ1-3, with unresolved D. Germline CDR1 and CDR2: SQVTM and ANQGSEA. Between the trimmed V and J ends, which lost 3 bases and 0 bases, there was a span of 9 bases. The CDR3 loop spans 14 amino acids. The CDR3 region is CSVDLRLSGNTIYF. CDR3 nucleotide sequence: TGCAGCGTTGACTTGAGACTCTCTGGAAACACCATATATTTT.

The rearrangement uses TRBV6-5 and TRBJ2-3; possibly TRBD2 for D (6 bases). The CDR3 runs 17 residues. V gave up 2 bases and J gave up 1 base, with 16 bases separating them. Germline V lookup: CDR1 MNHEY, CDR2 SVGAGI. The CDR3 region has the DNA TGTGCCAGCAGTTACGCAACTACTAGCTCTGGCACAGATACGCAGTATTTT. As protein: CASSYATTSSGTDTQYF.

This clonotype showed up just a few times. V and J are TRBV20-1 and TRBJ1-2, with D hard to call. Trimming left V 6 bases short and J 5 bases short, with 10 bases between. Germline V gives CDR1 DFQATT, CDR2 SNEGSKA (reference sequence). This CDR3 is built from 11 residues. In DNA form, the CDR3 reads TGCAGTGCCAGGACGGCGTATGGCTACACCTTC. The encoded protein is CSARTAYGYTF.

This clonotype was observed at least ten times. This chain connects TRBV29-1 to TRBJ2-7, with D possibly matching TRBD2 (7 bases). V was cut by 7 bases and J by 5 bases, with 12 bases left in between. Germline values: CDR1 SQVTM, CDR2 ANQGSEA. This CDR3 is 11 amino acids long. The CDR3, as DNA: TGCAGCGGGGGGGGCACACACGAGCAGTACTTC. It encodes CSGGGTHEQYF.

The V call is TRBV27, the J call TRBJ1-5; weak D call: TRBD1 (6 bases). This CDR3 is 15 amino acids long. Germline values: CDR1 MNHEY, CDR2 SMNVEV (reference sequence). The ends were cut back, 3 bases at V and 4 bases at J, with 13 bases in the middle. The CDR3, as DNA: TGTGCCAGCAGTTTTGGGGAAGGACAGAATCAGCCCCAGCATTTT. As protein: CASSFGEGQNQPQHF.

This clonotype was counted at least ten times. The rearrangement uses TRBV4-2 and TRBJ2-1; 7 bases match TRBD2. Germline V gene sequence: CDR1 LGHNA, CDR2 YNFKEQ. This CDR3 comprises 18 residues. V was pared by 0 bases and J by 0 bases, with 8 bases of the junction left unmatched. The CDR3 coding sequence is TGTGCCAGCAGCCAAGATTACGAGGCGGGAGACTCCTACAATGAGCAGTTCTTC. Translation: CASSQDYEAGDSYNEQFF.

V is TRBV4-2 and J is TRBJ2-3, with D perhaps TRBD2 (5 bases). The CDR3 is 17 residues long. Germline V CDR1 and CDR2: LGHNA, YNFKEQ. Trimming stripped 1 base from V and 1 base from J, with 15 bases between. CDR3 nucleotides: TGTGCCAGCAGCCAAGGGTCCCGGGGAACGGGCACAGATACGCAGTATTTT. Its protein is CASSQGSRGTGTDTQYF.

This clonotype was observed at least ten times. The genes are TRBV5-6 and TRBJ1-1, with D maybe TRBD1 (5 bases). CDR3 length: 15 amino acids. V was clipped by 4 bases and J by 3 bases, with 16 bases between them. Germline CDR1 and CDR2: SGHDT and YYEEEE. CDR3 nucleotides: TGTGCCAGCAGCCCGATACAGGAGGCCGACACTGAAGCTTTCTTT. Translating gives CASSPIQEADTEAFF.

This clonotype came up a few times. V usage is TRBV25-1 and J usage is TRBJ2-3; weak D call: TRBD2 (5 bases). The CDR3 runs to 15 residues. The germline V gene has CDR1 MGHDK and CDR2 SYGVNS. V shed 3 bases and J shed 0 bases, with 10 bases lying between them. This chain's CDR3 is CASSEGSISTDTQYF. The CDR3, as DNA: TGTGCCAGCAGTGAGGGGAGCATTAGCACAGATACGCAGTATTTT. The full variable domain, rest sourced from reference TRBV25-1 and TRBJ2-3, is EADIYQTPRYLVIGTGKKITLECSQTMGHDKMYWYQQDPGMELHLIHYSYGVNSTEKGDLSSESTVSRIRTEHFPLTLESARPSHTSQYLCASSEGSISTDTQYFGPGTRLTVL.

This clonotype was picked up a small number of times. The CDR3 bases are TGTGCCATCAGTTCTTTGGGACTCAACACCGGGGAGCTGTTTTTT. This translates into CAISSLGLNTGELFF. V is TRBV10-3 and J is TRBJ2-2, with a tentative D call TRBD2 (6 bases). Germline V gene data show CDR1 as ENHRY and CDR2 as SYGVKD. CDR3 length: 15 residues. The V gene lost 5 bases and the J gene lost 2 bases, with 12 bases spanning the gap.

The CDR3 protein is CASSLVGGLGNTIYF. The CDR3 DNA sequence: TGTGCCAGCAGCTTAGTAGGGGGTCTGGGGAACACCATATATTTT. The chain combines TRBV7-2 with TRBJ1-3; possibly TRBD1 for D (6 bases). The CDR3 spans 15 residues. CDR1 SGHTA and CDR2 FQGNSA come from the germline V gene. Trimming removed 1 base from V and 7 bases from J, with 14 bases in between.

This clonotype came up many times. J is TRBJ2-7 and V is TRBV3-1; D uncertain. The CDR3 is 13 amino acids. Germline V gives CDR1 LGHDT, CDR2 YNNKEL (reference sequence). Trimming cost V 1 base and J 0 bases, with 4 bases left between them. The CDR3 DNA follows: TGTGCCAGCAGCCAAGGACCCTCCTACGAGCAGTACTTC. This encodes CASSQGPSYEQYF.

This clonotype was seen repeatedly, ten times or more. This rearrangement joins TRBV30 to TRBJ2-5; unclear D gene. The germline V gene encodes CDR1 GTSNPN and CDR2 SVGIG (reference sequence). This CDR3 is 11 amino acids long. Trimming took 1 base from V and 7 from J, leaving 7 bases between them. The CDR3 bases are TGTGCCTGGAGTGGGGCAGGGACCCAGTACTTC. Translated: CAWSGAGTQYF.